The entry that follows covers one T cell receptor beta chain sequence. Its antigen is not identified. The CDR3 does not close with the conserved phenylalanine or tryptophan, likely indicating a read error. No DNA is shown, since the ends of the CDR3 on it are uncertain; the CDR3 is the one TCRdb lists. Profiled with immunoSEQ multiplex PCR; TCRdb holds only in-frame clones, not every one. The table lists fewer than 800,000 clones, around 92% of them singletons. The treatment denotes: 15 to 20 received Ad26.COV2.S at low or high dose, single or two shots; about 5 received placebo; per-sample allocation not given. Sampling was done on day 63 after the first vaccine or placebo injection. This Boston cohort included adults aged 18-55 years. This record comes from a study of Ad26.COV2.S vaccination and SARS-CoV-2 variants. Germline loops: CDR1 SGHDN, CDR2 FVKESK. The CDR3 is made up of 8 amino acids, end residues included.

Study results and caveats: Reports say spike-specific CD8+ and CD4+ T cell responses covered substantial breadth after vaccination.

The sequences come from peripheral blood, collected in a trial of Ad26.COV2.S vaccine versus placebo. This chain links TRBV14 with TRBJ2-2; the table's D call, TRBD2, was not checked against the DNA. This TCR derives from a person aged 18 to 65 who received the Ad26.COV2.S COVID-19 vaccine or a placebo. The CDR3 loop is CASSFRGG.